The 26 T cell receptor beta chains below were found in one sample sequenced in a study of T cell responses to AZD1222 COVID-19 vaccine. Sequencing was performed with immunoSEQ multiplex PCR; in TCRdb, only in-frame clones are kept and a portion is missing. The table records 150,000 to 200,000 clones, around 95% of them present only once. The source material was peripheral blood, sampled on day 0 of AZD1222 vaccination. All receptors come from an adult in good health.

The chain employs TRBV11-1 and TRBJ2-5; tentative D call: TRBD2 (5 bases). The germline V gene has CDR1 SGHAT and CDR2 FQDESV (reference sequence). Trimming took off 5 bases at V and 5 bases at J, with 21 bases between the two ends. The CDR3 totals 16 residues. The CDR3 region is CASSLRASLRVETQYF. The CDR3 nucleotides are TGTGCCAGCAGCCTGCGGGCCTCGTTGAGGGTGGAGACCCAGTACTTC.

The CDR3 spells CATSQGTNQPQHF. CDR3 sequence (DNA): TGTGCCACCAGTCAAGGTACCAATCAGCCCCAGCATTTT. The V gene is TRBV24-1, the J gene TRBJ1-5; D is unresolved. Deletions cut 6 bases from V and 3 bases from J, with 8 bases between. The V gene's germline CDR1 is KGHDR and CDR2 SFDVKD. The length of the CDR3 is 13 residues.

CDR3 residues: CASSLWAEETQYF. The CDR3 nucleotides read TGTGCCAGCAGTTTGTGGGCGGAAGAGACCCAGTACTTC. The chain recombines TRBV12-3 or TRBV12-4 with TRBJ2-5; D is ambiguous. Trimming took off 3 bases at V and 3 bases at J, with 8 bases between the two ends. This CDR3 contains 13 residues.

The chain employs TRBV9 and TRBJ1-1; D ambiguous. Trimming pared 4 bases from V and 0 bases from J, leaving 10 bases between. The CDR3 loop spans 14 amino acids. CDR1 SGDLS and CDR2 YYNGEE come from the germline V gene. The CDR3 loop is CASSLERMNTEAFF. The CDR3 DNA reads TGTGCCAGCAGCCTAGAGCGAATGAACACTGAAGCTTTCTTT.

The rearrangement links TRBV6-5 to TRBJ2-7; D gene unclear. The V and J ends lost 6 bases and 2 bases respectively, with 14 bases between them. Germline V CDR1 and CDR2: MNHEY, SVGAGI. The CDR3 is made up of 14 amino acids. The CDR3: CASRAMTAAYEQYF. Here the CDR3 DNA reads TGTGCCAGCAGGGCCATGACTGCCGCCTACGAGCAGTACTTC.

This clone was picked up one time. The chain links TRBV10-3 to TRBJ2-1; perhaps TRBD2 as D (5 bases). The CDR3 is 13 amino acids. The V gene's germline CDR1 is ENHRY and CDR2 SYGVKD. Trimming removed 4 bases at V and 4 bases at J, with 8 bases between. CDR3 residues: CAISAGNYNEQFF. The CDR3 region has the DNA TGTGCCATCAGTGCGGGGAATTACAATGAGCAGTTCTTC.

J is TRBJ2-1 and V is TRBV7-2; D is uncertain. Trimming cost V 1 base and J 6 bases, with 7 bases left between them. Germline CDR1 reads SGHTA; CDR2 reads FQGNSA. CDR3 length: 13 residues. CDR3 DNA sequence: TGTGCCAGCAGCTTAGGACCGGGCAATGAGCAGTTCTTC. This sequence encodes CASSLGPGNEQFF.

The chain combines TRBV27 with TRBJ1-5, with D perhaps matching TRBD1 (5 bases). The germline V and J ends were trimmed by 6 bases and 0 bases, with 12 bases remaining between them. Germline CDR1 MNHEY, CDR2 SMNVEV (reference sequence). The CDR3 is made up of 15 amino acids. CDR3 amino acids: CASRRATDSNQPQHF. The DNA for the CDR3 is TGTGCCAGCAGGAGGGCGACAGATAGCAATCAGCCCCAGCATTTT.

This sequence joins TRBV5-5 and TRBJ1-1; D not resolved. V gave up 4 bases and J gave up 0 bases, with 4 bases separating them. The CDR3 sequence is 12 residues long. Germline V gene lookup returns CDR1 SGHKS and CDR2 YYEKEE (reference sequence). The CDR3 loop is CASSKVNTEAFF. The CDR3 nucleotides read TGTGCCAGCAGCAAAGTGAACACTGAAGCTTTCTTT.

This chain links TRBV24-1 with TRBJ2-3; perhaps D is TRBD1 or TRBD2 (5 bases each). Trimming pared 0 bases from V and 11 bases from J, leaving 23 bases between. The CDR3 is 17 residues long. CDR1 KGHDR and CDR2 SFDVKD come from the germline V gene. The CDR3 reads CATSDLGNRDPHRGQYF. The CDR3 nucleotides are TGTGCCACCAGTGATTTGGGGAACCGGGACCCACATCGGGGGCAGTATTTT.

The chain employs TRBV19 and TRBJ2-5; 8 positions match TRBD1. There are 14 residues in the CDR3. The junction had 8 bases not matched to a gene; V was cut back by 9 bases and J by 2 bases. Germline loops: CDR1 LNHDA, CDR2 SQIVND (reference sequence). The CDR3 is CASRDRGGQETQYF. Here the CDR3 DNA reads TGTGCCAGCCGTGACAGGGGTGGACAAGAGACCCAGTACTTC.

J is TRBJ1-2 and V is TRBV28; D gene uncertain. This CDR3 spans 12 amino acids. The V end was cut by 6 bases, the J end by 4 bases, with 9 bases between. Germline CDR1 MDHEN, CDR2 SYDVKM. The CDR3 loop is CASRGRPYGYTF. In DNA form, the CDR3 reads TGTGCCAGCAGGGGCAGGCCCTATGGCTACACCTTC.

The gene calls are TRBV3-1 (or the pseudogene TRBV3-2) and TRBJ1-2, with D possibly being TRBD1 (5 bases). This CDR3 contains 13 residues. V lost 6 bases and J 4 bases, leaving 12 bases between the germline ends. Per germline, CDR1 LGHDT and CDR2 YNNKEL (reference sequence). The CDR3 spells CASRLGPSYGYTF. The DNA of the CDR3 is TGTGCCAGCAGGTTGGGACCTAGCTATGGCTACACCTTC.

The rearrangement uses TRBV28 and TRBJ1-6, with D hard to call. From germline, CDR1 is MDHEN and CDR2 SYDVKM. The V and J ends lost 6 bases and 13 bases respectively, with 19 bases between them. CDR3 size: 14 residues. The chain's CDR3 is CASSLRGGGFPLHF. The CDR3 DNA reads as TGTGCCAGCAGCCTCAGAGGTGGCGGGTTTCCCCTCCACTTT.

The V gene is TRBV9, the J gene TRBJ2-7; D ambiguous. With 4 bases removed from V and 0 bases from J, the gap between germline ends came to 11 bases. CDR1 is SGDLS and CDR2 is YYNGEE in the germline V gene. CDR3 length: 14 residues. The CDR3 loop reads CASSLNPSSYEQYF. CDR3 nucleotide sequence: TGTGCCAGCAGCCTAAACCCCTCCTCCTACGAGCAGTACTTC.

CDR3 in amino acids: CASSQGTAEDTQYF. The DNA for the CDR3 is TGTGCCAGCAGCCAAGGGACAGCCGAAGATACGCAGTATTTT. The chain couples TRBV4-2 to TRBJ2-3; tentatively, D is TRBD1 (6 bases). CDR1 and CDR2 (germline): LGHNA, YNFKEQ. V shed 1 base and J shed 5 bases, with 10 bases lying between them. The CDR3 sequence is 14 residues long.

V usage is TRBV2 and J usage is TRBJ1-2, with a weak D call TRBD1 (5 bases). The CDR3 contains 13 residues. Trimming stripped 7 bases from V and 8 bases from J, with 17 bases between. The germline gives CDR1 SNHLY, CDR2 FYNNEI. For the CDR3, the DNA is TGTGCCAGCACCTACGAGGGGCATCGGGGCTACACCTTC. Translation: CASTYEGHRGYTF.

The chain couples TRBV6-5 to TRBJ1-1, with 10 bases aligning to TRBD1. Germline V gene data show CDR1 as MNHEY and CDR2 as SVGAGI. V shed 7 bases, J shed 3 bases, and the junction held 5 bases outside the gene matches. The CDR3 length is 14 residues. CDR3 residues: CASTRGQGYTEAFF. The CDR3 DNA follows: TGTGCCAGCACCCGGGGACAGGGGTACACTGAAGCTTTCTTT.

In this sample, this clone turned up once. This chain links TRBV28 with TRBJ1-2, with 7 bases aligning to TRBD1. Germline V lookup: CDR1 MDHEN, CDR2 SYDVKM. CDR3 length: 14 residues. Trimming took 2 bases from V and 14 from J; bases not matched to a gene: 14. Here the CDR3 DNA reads TGTGCCAGCAGTTTAACCCGGGACAGTCGACCGGGGACCTTC. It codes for CASSLTRDSRPGTF.

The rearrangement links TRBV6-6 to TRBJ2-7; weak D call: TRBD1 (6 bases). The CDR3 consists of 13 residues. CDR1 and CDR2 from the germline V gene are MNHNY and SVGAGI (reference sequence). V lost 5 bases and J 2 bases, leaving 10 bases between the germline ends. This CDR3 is CASSRGQTYEQYF. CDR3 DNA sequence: TGTGCCAGCAGTCGCGGACAGACCTACGAGCAGTACTTC.

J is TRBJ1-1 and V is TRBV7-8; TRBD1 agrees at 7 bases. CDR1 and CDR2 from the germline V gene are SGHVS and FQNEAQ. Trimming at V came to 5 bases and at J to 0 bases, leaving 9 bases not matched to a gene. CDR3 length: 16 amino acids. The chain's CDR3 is CASSPYRGRMNTEAFF. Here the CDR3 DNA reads TGTGCCAGCAGCCCCTACAGGGGTCGGATGAACACTGAAGCTTTCTTT.

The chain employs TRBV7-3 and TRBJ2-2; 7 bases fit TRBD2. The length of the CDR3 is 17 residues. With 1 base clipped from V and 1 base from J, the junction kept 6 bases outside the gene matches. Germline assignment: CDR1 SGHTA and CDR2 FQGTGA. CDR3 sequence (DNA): TGTGCCAGCAGCTTAAATCCTAGCGGAGTGAACACCGGGGAGCTGTTTTTT. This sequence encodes CASSLNPSGVNTGELFF.

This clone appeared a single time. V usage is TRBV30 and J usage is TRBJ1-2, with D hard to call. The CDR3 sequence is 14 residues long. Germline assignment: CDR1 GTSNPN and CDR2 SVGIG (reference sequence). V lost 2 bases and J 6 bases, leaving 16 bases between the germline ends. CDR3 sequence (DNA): TGTGCCTGGAGTTCGAAGGGTTTTAGTCATGGCTACACCTTC. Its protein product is CAWSSKGFSHGYTF.

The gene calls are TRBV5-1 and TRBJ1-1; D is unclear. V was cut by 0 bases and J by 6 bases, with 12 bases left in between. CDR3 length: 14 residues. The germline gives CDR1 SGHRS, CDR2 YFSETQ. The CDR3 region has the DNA TGCGCCAGCAGCTTGGTGAGGCAGAATTCTGAAGCTTTCTTT. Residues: CASSLVRQNSEAFF.

This CDR3 reads CASVNAPGAHTEAFF. The CDR3 DNA is TGCGCCAGCGTCAATGCCCCAGGGGCCCACACTGAAGCTTTCTTT. The rearrangement joins TRBV5-1 to TRBJ1-1, with a weak D call TRBD1 (6 bases). Germline-derived CDR1 and CDR2 are SGHRS and YFSETQ. With 7 bases removed from V and 3 bases from J, the gap between germline ends came to 19 bases. This CDR3 is 15 amino acids long.

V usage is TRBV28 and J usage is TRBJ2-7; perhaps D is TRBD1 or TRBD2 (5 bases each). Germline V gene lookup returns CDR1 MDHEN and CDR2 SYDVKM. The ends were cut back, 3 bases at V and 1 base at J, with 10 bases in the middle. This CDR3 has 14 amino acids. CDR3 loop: CASSFGTQSYEQYF. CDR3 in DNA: TGTGCCAGCAGTTTCGGGACCCAGTCCTACGAGCAGTACTTC.